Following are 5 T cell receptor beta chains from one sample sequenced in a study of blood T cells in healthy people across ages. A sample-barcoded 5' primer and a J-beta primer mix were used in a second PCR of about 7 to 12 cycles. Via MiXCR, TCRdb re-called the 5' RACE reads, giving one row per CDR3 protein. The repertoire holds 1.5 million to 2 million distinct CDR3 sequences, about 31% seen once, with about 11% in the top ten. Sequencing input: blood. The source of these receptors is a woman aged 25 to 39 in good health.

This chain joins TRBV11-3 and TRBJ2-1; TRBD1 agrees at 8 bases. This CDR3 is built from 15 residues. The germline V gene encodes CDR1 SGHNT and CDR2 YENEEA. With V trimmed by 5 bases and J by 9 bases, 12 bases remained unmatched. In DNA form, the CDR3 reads TGTGCCAGCAGCAAAACCGGGACAGGTCCTGGTGAGCAGTTCTTC. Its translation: CASSKTGTGPGEQFF.

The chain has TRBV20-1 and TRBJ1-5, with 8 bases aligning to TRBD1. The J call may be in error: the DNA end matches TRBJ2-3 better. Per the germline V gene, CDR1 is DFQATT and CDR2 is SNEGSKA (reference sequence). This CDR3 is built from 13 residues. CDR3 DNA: TGCAGTGCTAGTGCGACAGGGGTTCAGCCCCAGTATTTT. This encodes CSASATGVQPQYF.

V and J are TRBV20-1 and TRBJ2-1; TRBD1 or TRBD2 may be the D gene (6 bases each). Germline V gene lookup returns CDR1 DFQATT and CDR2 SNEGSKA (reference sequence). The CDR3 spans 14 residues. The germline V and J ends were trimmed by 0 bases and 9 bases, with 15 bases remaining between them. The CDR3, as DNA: TGCAGTGCTAGAGATGAGGGGGGTAGGAGTGAGCAGTTCTTC. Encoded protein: CSARDEGGRSEQFF.

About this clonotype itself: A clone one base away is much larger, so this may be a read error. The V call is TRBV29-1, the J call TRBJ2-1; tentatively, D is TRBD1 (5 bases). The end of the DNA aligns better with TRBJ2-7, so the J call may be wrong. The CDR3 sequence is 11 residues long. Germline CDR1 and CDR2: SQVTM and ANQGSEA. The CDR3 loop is CSVSQGNEQYF. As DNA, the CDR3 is TGCAGCGTTTCCCAGGGAAATGAGCAGTACTTC.

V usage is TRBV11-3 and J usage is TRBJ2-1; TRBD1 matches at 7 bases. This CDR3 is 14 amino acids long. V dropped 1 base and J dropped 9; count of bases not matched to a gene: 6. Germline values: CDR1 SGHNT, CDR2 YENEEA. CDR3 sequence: CASSLVRGSVEQFF. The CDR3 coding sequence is TGTGCCAGCAGCTTAGTCAGGGGGTCGGTTGAGCAGTTCTTC.